These 9 T cell receptor beta chains were sequenced from one sample in a study of blood T cells in healthy people across ages. The second PCR ran roughly 6 to 11 cycles with a sample-barcoded 5' primer and J-beta primers. Using its own MiXCR run on the 5' RACE reads, TCRdb lists one record per CDR3 protein. The sample shows roughly 500,000 distinct CDR3 sequences, approximately 25% of them seen only once. The material sequenced was blood. The receptors derive from a woman in her 70s in good health.

This clonotype was seen a few times. V is TRBV7-6 and J is TRBJ2-1, with no clear D. Per germline, CDR1 SGHVS and CDR2 FNYEAQ. V was pared by 3 bases and J by 15 bases, with 18 bases between. The CDR3 totals 13 residues. The CDR3 coding sequence is TGTGCCAGCAGCTTGGGTGGACCAACCCGACTGTTCTTC. Translation gives CASSLGGPTRLFF. Looking up the rest from reference TRBV7-6 and TRBJ2-1 gives the full variable domain: GAGVSQSPRYKVTKRGQDVALRCDPISGHVSLYWYRQALGQGPEFLTYFNYEAQQDKSGLPNDRFSAERPEGSISTLTIQRTEQRDSAMYRCASSLGGPTRLFFGPGTRLTVL.

This chain connects TRBV6-5 to TRBJ2-1; a weak D match, TRBD2 (7 bases). CDR3 length: 14 residues. Trimming left V 6 bases short and J 2 bases short, with 11 bases between. Germline V gene sequence: CDR1 MNHEY, CDR2 SVGAGI. The CDR3 DNA reads TGTGCCAGCAGCCGGGGGGACACCTACAATGAGCAGTTCTTC. Translated: CASSRGDTYNEQFF.

This chain uses TRBV5-5 with TRBJ1-2; a possible D gene is TRBD1 (6 bases). The V end was cut by 1 base, the J end by 7 bases, with 14 bases between. Per germline, CDR1 SGHKS and CDR2 YYEKEE (reference sequence). The CDR3 spans 14 residues. The chain's CDR3 is CASSLLTGGGGYTF. CDR3 in DNA: TGTGCCAGCAGCTTGTTGACGGGGGGCGGTGGCTACACCTTC.

CDR3 nucleotides: TGCAGTGCTAGATCCCTCCTTAAGGGATACACTGAAGCTTTCTTT. Protein sequence: CSARSLLKGYTEAFF. The chain has TRBV20-1 and TRBJ1-1, with unresolved D. Germline V gives CDR1 DFQATT, CDR2 SNEGSKA (reference sequence). The CDR3 loop spans 15 amino acids. The V end lost 2 bases, the J end lost 3 bases, and 16 bases lay between the germline ends.

This clonotype has more than one count but fewer than ten. This rearrangement joins TRBV9 to TRBJ2-2, with 8 bases fitting TRBD1. The CDR3 runs 16 residues. Germline V CDR1 and CDR2: SGDLS, YYNGEE. V gave up 4 bases and J gave up 7 bases; unmatched junction bases: 12. CDR3 coding DNA: TGTGCCAGCAGCCCCGGGACAGGACGAGGTAGCGGGGAGCTGTTTTTT. The encoded protein is CASSPGTGRGSGELFF.

This clonotype was found once. The chain has TRBV20-1 and TRBJ2-3, with 8 positions matching TRBD2. The ends lost 6 bases at V and 2 bases at J; junction bases unmatched: 7. Germline assignment: CDR1 DFQATT and CDR2 SNEGSKA (reference sequence). This CDR3 comprises 14 residues. The CDR3 is CSALTGGATDTQYF. The CDR3 coding sequence is TGCAGTGCCCTGACGGGGGGGGCCACAGATACGCAGTATTTT.

There are a few counts of this clonotype. One end of the junction fails to match germline, which may point to a read error. V is TRBV9 and J is TRBJ1-4; tentative D call: TRBD1 (6 bases). This CDR3 is 15 amino acids long. Germline V gene data show CDR1 as SGDLS and CDR2 as YYNGEE. CDR3 loop: CASSSAGTTNEKLFF. CDR3 coding DNA: TGTGCCAGCAGCTCCGCCGGGACAACGAATGAAAAACTGTTTTTT.

The chain is built from TRBV20-1 and TRBJ2-7, with a weak D call TRBD1 (7 bases). Germline lookup yields CDR1 DFQATT and CDR2 SNEGSKA (reference sequence). Trimming took off 0 bases at V and 4 bases at J, with 16 bases between the two ends. The CDR3 runs 15 residues. CDR3 nucleotides: TGCAGTGCTAGAGATATGCGGGGACAGCTTTACGAGCAGTACTTC. It translates to CSARDMRGQLYEQYF.

This clonotype was picked up a small number of times. The rearrangement joins TRBV5-6 to TRBJ2-1; 13 nucleotides align to TRBD2. The ends lost 4 bases at V and 6 bases at J; junction bases unmatched: 7. The germline CDR1 and CDR2 sequences are SGHDT and YYEEEE. The CDR3 covers 16 residues. In nucleotides, the CDR3 is TGTGCCAGCAGCCCCGGGGGACTAGCGGGACCCAATGAGCAGTTCTTC. The encoded protein is CASSPGGLAGPNEQFF.